Listed below are T cell receptor beta chains from one sample, sequenced in a study of blood T cell repertoires in COVID-19. TCRdb keeps only in-frame clones here, not all; method: immunoSEQ multiplex PCR. Among fewer than 300,000 clones, more than 85% were seen once, and the ten largest hold approximately 2.6%. Sequenced sample: peripheral blood. Receptors were obtained from a person aged 18 to 30 with COVID-19, enrolled during active disease. Each CDR3 is given with its conserved first and last residue. Fields, in order: J gene, CDR3 length, V gene, CDR3 protein.

j_call: TRBJ2-2; cdr3_length: 18; v_call: TRBV7-2; cdr3_aa: CASSFDPPGLAGTGELFF
j_call: TRBJ1-4; cdr3_length: 16; v_call: TRBV5-4; cdr3_aa: CASSPEGGGVKEKLFF
j_call: TRBJ2-5; cdr3_length: 13; v_call: TRBV24-1; cdr3_aa: CATSDVQGKTQYF
j_call: TRBJ2-7; cdr3_length: 13; v_call: TRBV19; cdr3_aa: CASSLGQQYEQYF
j_call: TRBJ1-2; cdr3_length: 14; v_call: TRBV27; cdr3_aa: CASSLGGIEYGYTF
j_call: TRBJ1-1; cdr3_length: 15; v_call: TRBV5-4; cdr3_aa: CASSPGDLDSGSAFF
j_call: TRBJ2-7; cdr3_length: 13; v_call: TRBV3-1/TRBV3-2; cdr3_aa: CASSPTRSYEQYF
j_call: TRBJ1-2; cdr3_length: 14; v_call: TRBV5-4; cdr3_aa: CASSIPGQLYGYTF
j_call: TRBJ2-3; cdr3_length: 13; v_call: TRBV7-9; cdr3_aa: CASSLGSTDTQYF
j_call: TRBJ2-3; cdr3_length: 13; v_call: TRBV11-3; cdr3_aa: CASSYAYTDTQYF
j_call: TRBJ2-7; cdr3_length: 11; v_call: TRBV12-3/TRBV12-4; cdr3_aa: CASSGSPEQYF
j_call: TRBJ2-7; cdr3_length: 14; v_call: TRBV21-1; cdr3_aa: CASTYRGQGGEQYF
j_call: TRBJ2-3; cdr3_length: 17; v_call: TRBV3-1/TRBV3-2; cdr3_aa: CASSHRRTSGSRDTQYF
j_call: TRBJ2-1; cdr3_length: 11; v_call: TRBV29-1; cdr3_aa: CSVGLAAEQFF
j_call: TRBJ2-7; cdr3_length: 14; v_call: TRBV27; cdr3_aa: CASSPGLAGYEQYF
j_call: TRBJ1-3; cdr3_length: 16; v_call: TRBV9; cdr3_aa: CASSVDPGGSGNTIYF
j_call: TRBJ2-5; cdr3_length: 13; v_call: TRBV10-2; cdr3_aa: CASSESQGETQYF
j_call: TRBJ2-2; cdr3_length: 18; v_call: TRBV24-1; cdr3_aa: CATSEGALDRGGTGELFF
j_call: TRBJ1-2; cdr3_length: 15; v_call: TRBV7-9; cdr3_aa: CASSSDRVYNYGYTF
j_call: TRBJ1-3; cdr3_length: 15; v_call: TRBV5-1; cdr3_aa: CASSAGTGDGNTIYF
j_call: TRBJ1-5; cdr3_length: 14; v_call: TRBV9; cdr3_aa: CASSVGSGGQPQHF
j_call: TRBJ1-2; cdr3_length: 14; v_call: TRBV29-1; cdr3_aa: CSVDLPTTNYGYTF